This T cell receptor (beta chain) appears in the sequencing data of a study of response to subunit inactivated influenza vaccine. The germline V and J ends were trimmed by 3 bases and 5 bases, with 16 bases remaining between them. Germline V CDR1 and CDR2: SGHTA, FQGNSA. CDR3 length: 15 amino acids. TCRdb called the RT-PCR reads again in MiXCR, with one record for every CDR3 protein. The repertoire holds about 540,000 distinct CDR3 sequences, with under 30% as singletons. This same sample was also part of a study on T cells expressing NK-cell markers. In that study: UMIs accompanied the 5'RACE template switching by which TCR beta cDNA was made.

This TCR derives from a man aged 50 to 59 who received an inactivated influenza vaccine. Sample: CD4+ T cells sorted from PBMCs, taken roughly 12 days after vaccination. This chain uses TRBV7-2 with TRBJ2-5; no clear D. The CDR3 coding sequence is TGTGCCAGCAGCTTTAGGCTGGGATCTTGGGAGACCCAGTACTTC. Residues: CASSFRLGSWETQYF.